The clone carrying this TCR beta chain was seen only a few times. Its antigen is unidentified. This sample was included in a study of cytomegalovirus exposure and HLA in healthy donors. It was with 60 Vbeta and 13 Jbeta primers that the PCR ran. Produced via immunoSEQ multiplex PCR; TCRdb's table is partial and in-frame only. The repertoire holds some 200,000 clones, with approximately 85% as singletons. Study-wide results and caveats: Later analysis found that TCR beta chains associated with HLA were more clonally expanded than other, equally common chains.

The specimen sequenced was PBMCs. The clonotype originates from a woman between 18 and 29 years old in good health and CMV-seronegative.

The CDR3 DNA reads TGCGCCAGCAGCTTGGACGGCGGGGGGGGCTACAATGAGCAGTTCTTC. It specifies CASSLDGGGGYNEQFF. The chain is built from TRBV5-1 and TRBJ2-1; 9 bases align to TRBD2. This CDR3 spans 16 amino acids. Germline V gene lookup returns CDR1 SGHRS and CDR2 YFSETQ. Germline trimming cut 0 bases from V and 3 bases from J; bases unmatched to any gene: 4.